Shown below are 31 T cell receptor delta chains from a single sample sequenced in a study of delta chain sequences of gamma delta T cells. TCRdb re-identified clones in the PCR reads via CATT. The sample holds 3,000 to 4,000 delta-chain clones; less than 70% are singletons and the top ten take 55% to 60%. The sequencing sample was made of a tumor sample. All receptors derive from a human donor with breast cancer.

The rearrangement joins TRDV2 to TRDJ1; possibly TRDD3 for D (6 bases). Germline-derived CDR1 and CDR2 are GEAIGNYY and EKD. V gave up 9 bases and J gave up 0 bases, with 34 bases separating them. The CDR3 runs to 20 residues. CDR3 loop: CADDTVSREGDRTYTDKLIF. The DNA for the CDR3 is TGTGCCGATGACACCGTGTCCAGGGAGGGGGACAGAACGTACACCGATAAACTCATCTTT.

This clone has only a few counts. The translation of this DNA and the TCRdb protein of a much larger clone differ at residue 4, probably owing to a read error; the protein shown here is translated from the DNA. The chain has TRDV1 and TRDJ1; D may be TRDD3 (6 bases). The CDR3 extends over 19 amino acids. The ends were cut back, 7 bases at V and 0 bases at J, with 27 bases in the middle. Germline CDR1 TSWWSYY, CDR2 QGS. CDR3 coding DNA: TGTGCTCTTGTGGGCCTACGATCCGGAATATGGGGATACACCGATAAACTCATCTTT. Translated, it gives CALVGLRSGIWGYTDKLIF.

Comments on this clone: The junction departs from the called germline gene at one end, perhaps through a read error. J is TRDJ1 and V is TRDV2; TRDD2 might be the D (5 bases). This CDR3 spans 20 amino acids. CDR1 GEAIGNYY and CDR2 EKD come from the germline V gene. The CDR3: CAYDTVSREAYRPYTDKLIF. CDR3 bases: TGTGCCTATGACACCGTGTCAAGGGAGGCCTACCGACCATACACCGATAAACTCATCTTT.

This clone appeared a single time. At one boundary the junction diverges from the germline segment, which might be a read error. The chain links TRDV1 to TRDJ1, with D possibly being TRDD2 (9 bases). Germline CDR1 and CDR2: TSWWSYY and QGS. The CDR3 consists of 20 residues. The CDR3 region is CSLAELRPSYGLWDTHKFIF. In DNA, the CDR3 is TGTTCTCTTGCGGAACTTCGGCCTTCCTACGGTCTGTGGGATACGCATAAATTCATCTTT.

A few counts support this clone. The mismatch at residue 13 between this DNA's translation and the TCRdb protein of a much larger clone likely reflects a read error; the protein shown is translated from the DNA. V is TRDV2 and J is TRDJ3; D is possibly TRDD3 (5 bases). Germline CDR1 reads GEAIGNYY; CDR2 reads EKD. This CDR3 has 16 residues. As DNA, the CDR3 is TGTGCCTGTGACTCATCTACCTCCTGGGACACCCGAAAGATGTTTTTC. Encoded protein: CACDSSTSWDTRKMFF.

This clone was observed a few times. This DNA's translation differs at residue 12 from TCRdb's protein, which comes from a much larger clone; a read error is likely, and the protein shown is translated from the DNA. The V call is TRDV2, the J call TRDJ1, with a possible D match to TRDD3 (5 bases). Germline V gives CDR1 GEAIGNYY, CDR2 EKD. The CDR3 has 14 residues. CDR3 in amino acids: CACDTVVQGFKHIF. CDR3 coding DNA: TGTGCCTGTGACACCGTTGTTCAGGGATTTAAACACATCTTT.

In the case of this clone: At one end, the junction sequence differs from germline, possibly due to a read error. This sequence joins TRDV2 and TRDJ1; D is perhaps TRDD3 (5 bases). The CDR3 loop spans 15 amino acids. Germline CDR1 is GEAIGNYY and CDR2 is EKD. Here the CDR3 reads CASIRPPELCDKLIF. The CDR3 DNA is TGTGCCTCAATACGACCTCCAGAATTGTGCGATAAACTCATATTT.

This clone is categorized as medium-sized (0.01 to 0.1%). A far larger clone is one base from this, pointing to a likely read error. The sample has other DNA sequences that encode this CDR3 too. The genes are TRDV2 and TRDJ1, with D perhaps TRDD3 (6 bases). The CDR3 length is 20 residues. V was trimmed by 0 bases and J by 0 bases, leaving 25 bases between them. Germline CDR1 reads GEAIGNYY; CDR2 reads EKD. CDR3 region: CACDTVSREGDRPYTDKLIF. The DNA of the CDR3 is TGTGCCTGTGACACCGTGTCAAGGGAGGGGGACCGTCCTTACACCGATAAACTCATCTTT.

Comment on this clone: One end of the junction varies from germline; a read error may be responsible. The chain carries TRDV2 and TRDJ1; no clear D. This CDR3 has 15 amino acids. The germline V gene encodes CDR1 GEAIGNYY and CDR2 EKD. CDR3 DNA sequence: TGTGCCTGTGACTCCGTGTGGTACACCACTGATAAACTCTTTTTT. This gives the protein CACDSVWYTTDKLFF.

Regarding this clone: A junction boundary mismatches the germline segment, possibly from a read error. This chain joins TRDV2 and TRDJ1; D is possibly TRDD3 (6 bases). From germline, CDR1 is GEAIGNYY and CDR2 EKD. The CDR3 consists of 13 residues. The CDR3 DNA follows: TGTGCCACCGTTGGGGGTCCTCCCGATAACCTCATCTTT. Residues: CATVGGPPDNLIF.

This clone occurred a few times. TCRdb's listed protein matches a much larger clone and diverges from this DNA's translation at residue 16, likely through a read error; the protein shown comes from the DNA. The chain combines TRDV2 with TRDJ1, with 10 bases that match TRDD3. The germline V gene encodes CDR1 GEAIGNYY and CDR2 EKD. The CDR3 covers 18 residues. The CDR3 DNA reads TGTGCCTGTGACACCGTCCGTGGGGGATACTCCCCCACCGATAAAATCATCTTT. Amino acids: CACDTVRGGYSPTDKIIF.

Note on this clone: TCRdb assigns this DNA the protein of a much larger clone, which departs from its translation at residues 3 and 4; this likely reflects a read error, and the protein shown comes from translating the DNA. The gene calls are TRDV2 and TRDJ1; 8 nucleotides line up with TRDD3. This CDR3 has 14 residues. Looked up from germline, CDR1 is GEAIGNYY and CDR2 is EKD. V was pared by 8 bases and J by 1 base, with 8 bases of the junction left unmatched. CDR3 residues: CAFYRLGGTDKLIF. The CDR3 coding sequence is TGTGCCTTTTATCGACTGGGGGGCACCGATAAACTCATCTTT.

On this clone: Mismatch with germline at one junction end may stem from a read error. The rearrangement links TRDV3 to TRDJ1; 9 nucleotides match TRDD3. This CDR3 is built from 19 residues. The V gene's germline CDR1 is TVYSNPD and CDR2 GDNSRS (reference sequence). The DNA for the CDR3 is TGTGCCTGGCCCGTCCGTGAAACTGGGGGAAAACAGTACACAGATAAACTCATCTTT. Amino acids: CAWPVRETGGKQYTDKLIF.

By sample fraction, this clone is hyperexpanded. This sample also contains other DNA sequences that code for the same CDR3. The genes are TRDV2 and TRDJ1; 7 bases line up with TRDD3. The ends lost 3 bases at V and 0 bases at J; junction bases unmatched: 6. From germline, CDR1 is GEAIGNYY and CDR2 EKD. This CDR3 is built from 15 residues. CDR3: CACDPVGEDTDKLIF. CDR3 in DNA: TGTGCCTGTGACCCAGTGGGGGAGGACACCGATAAACTCATCTTT.

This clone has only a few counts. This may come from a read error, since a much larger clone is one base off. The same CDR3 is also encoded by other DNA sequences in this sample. CDR3 loop: CACDTVSGARDKLIF. DNA of the CDR3: TGTGCCTGTGACACCGTTTCGGGAGCCCGCGATAAACTCATCTTT. The chain is built from TRDV2 and TRDJ1; D remains ambiguous. V lost 0 bases to trimming and J lost 4 bases, with 14 bases between them. This CDR3 is built from 15 residues. CDR1 and CDR2 from the germline V gene are GEAIGNYY and EKD.

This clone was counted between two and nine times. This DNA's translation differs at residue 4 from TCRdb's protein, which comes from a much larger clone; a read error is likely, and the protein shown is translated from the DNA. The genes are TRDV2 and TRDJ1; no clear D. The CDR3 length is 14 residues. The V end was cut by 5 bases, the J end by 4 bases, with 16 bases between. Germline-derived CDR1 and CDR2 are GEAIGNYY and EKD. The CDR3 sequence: CACVTVSPDDKLIF. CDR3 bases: TGTGCCTGTGTCACTGTTTCCCCGGACGATAAACTCATCTTT.

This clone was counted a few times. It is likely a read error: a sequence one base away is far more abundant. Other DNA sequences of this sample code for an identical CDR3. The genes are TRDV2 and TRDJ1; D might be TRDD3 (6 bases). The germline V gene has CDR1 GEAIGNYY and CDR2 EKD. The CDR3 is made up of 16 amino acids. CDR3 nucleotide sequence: TGTGCCTGTGACCCACTCGGGGGGACAGACACAGATAAACTCATCTTT. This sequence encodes CACDPLGGTDTDKLIF.

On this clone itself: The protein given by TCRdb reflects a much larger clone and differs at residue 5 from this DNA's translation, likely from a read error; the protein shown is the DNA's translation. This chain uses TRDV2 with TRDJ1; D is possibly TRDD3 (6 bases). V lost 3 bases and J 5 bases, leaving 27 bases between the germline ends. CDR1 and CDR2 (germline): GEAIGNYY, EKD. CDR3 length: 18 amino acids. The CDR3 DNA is TGTGCCTGTGACGCCGTGCATTTTGGGGGCCTACTATCAGATAAACTCATCTTT. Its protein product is CACDAVHFGGLLSDKLIF.

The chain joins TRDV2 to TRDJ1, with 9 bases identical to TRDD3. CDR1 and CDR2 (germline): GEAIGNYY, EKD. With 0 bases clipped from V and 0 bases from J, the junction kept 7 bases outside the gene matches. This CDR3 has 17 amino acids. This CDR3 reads CACDTAGGSKYTDKLIF. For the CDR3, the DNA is TGTGCCTGTGACACCGCTGGGGGATCAAAGTACACCGATAAACTCATCTTT.

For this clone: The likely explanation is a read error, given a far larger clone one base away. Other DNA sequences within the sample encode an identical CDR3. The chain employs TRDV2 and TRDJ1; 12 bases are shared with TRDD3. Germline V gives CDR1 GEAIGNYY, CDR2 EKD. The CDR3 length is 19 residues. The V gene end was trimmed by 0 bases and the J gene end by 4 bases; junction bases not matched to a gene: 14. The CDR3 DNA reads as TGTGCCTGTGACACCATAGGCTGGGGGATACGCGACGGGGTCGATAAACTCATCTTT. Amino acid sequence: CACDTIGWGIRDGVDKLIF.

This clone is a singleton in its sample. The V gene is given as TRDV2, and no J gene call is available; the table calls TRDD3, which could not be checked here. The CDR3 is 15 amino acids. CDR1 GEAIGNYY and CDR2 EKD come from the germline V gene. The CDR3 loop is CACDSLGGSDDHLFF. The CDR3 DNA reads TGTGCCTGTGATAGCCTGGGGGGCAGCGACGATCACCTCTTTTTT.

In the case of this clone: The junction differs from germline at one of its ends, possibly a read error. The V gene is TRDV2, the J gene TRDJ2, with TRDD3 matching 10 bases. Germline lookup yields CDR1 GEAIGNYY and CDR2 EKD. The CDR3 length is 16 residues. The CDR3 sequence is CACDPLGDDKATQLFF. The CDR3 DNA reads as TGTGCCTGTGACCCACTGGGGGATGACAAAGCAACACAACTCTTTTTT.

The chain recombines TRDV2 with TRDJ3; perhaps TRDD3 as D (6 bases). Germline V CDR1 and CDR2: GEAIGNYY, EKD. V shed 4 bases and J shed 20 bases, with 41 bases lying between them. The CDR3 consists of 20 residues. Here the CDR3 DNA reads TGTGCCTGTGATACCTTAGGGGGGGAATACGGTTCCTGCAACACTCGCAAGTTGTTTTTC. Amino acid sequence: CACDTLGGEYGSCNTRKLFF.

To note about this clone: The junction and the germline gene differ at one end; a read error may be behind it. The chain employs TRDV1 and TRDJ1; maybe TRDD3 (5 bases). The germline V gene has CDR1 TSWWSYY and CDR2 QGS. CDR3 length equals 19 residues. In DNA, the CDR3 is TGTGCTCTTGTGGAGCTCCTCTTTCACTTGGGGCTTTTCACCGATAAACTTTTCTTT. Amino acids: CALVELLFHLGLFTDKLFF.

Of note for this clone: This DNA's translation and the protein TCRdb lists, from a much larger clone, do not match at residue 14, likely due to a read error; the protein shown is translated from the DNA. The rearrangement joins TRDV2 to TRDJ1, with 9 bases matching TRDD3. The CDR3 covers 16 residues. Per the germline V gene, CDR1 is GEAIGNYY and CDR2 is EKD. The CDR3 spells CACDPLGDPYTDKHIF. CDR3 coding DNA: TGTGCCTGTGATCCACTGGGGGACCCGTACACCGATAAACACATCTTT.

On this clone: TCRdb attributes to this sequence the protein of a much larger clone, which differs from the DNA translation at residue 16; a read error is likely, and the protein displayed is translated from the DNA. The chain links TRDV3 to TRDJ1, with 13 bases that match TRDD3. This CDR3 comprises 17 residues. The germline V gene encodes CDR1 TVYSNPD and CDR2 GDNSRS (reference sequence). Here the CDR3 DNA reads TGTGCCTTGACTCCGTGGTACTGGGGGATACGCGACGATAAACTCACCTTT. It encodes CALTPWYWGIRDDKLTF.

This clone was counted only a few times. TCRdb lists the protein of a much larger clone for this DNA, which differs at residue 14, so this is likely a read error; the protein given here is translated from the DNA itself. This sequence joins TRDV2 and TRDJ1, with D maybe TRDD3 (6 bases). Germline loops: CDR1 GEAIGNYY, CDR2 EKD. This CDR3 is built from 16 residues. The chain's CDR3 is CACDPLGGTDTDKRIF. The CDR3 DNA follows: TGTGCCTGTGACCCACTCGGGGGGACAGACACCGATAAACGCATCTTT.

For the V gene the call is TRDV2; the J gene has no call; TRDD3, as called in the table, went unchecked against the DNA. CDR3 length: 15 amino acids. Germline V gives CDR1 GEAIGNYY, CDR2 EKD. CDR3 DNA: TGTGCCTGTGACCTACTGGATACTTCTGATAAACTACTCTTTTTT. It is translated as CACDLLDTSDKLLFF.

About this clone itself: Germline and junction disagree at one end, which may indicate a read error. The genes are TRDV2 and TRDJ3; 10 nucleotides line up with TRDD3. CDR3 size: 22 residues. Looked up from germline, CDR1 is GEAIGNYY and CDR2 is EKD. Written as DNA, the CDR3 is TGTTCCTTTGTCGTCTCCCCGACTGGGGGATTCCCGCTCTCCTGGGACACCCAACAGATGTTTTTC. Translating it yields CSFVVSPTGGFPLSWDTQQMFF.

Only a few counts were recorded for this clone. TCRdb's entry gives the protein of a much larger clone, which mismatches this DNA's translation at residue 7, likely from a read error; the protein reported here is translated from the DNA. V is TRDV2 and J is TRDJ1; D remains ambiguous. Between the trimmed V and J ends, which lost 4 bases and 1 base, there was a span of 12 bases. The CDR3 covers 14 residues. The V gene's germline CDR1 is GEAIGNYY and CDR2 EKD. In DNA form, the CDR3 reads TGTGCCTGTGATCGACTGAGGGGCACCGATAAACTCATCTTT. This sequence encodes CACDRLRGTDKLIF.

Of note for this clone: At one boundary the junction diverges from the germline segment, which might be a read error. The CDR3 here is CACDNVSREGERHYTDKLIF. The CDR3 region has the DNA TGTGCGTGTGACAACGTGTCAAGGGAGGGAGAGCGACATTACACCGATAAACTCATCTTT. The chain is built from TRDV2 and TRDJ1; no reliable D call. CDR3 length equals 20 residues. Germline lookup yields CDR1 GEAIGNYY and CDR2 EKD.